This entry concerns a single TCR beta chain. Stated time point: pretreatment peripheral blood. This CDR3 contains 15 residues. Trimming left V 3 bases short and J 2 bases short, with 14 bases between. Germline V CDR1 and CDR2: SGHNT, YYREEE (reference sequence). Only in-frame clones appear in the TCRdb table, and some are missing; sequencing was by immunoSEQ multiplex PCR. The data show 30,000 to 40,000 clones, with roughly 84% seen just once and about 15% held by the top ten. The source of the sample is a study of PD-L1 blockade in urothelial cancer. Background on the study: Blood-derived samples held a median around 140,000 T cells.

This TCR came from a man in his fifties or sixties with urothelial cancer. Sequences were derived from PBMCs, sampled around atezolizumab (anti-PD-L1) treatment. J is TRBJ1-2 and V is TRBV5-4; D unresolved. In nucleotides, the CDR3 is TGTGCCAGCAGCTCCAACAGCCAACGGAACTATGGCTACACCTTC. It translates to CASSSNSQRNYGYTF.